One and the same sample provided the 4 T cell receptor beta chains below, sequenced in a study of vaccination effects on CD4 cells after COVID-19. With the ViraFEST assay, the study expanded antigen-specific CD4+ T cells using viral peptide pools, then sequenced them. Researchers isolated CD4+ T cells once ten to eleven days of culture had elapsed. In the vaccine recipients, nucleocapsid antibodies were negative and there was no prior SARS-CoV-2 infection. Data came from immunoSEQ multiplex PCR; TCRdb stores just in-frame clones and leaves some out. The sample contains tens of thousands of clones, about 70% of which appear only once. No cognate antigen is known for these TCRs. This specimen was CD4+ T cells from PBMCs cultured with HCoV-NL63 spike peptides, taken before COVID-19 vaccination. Receptor source: a human donor who received a COVID-19 vaccine.

This chain uses TRBV27 with TRBJ1-6; 10 bases match TRBD1. Germline V CDR1 and CDR2: MNHEY, SMNVEV (reference sequence). The CDR3 runs to 18 residues. The V gene end was trimmed by 6 bases and the J gene end by 8 bases; junction bases not matched to a gene: 16. DNA of the CDR3: TGTGCCAGCAGACGAGACCACCTTACCGGGACAGGGGATTCACCCCTCCACTTT. Translated, it gives CASRRDHLTGTGDSPLHF.

This clone showed up just a few times. The CDR3 nucleotides read TGTGCCAGCTCACCACTTCCACAGTTGTTCACAGATACGCAGTATTTT. Its translation: CASSPLPQLFTDTQYF. The chain employs TRBV18 and TRBJ2-3; D not resolved. The CDR3 extends over 16 amino acids. V lost 1 base, J lost 2 bases, and 13 bases lay in between. Germline V CDR1 and CDR2: KGHSH, LQKENI.

As DNA, the CDR3 is TGTGCCAGCAGTTATGGAGGAACCGGGGAGCTGTTTTTT. Its protein is CASSYGGTGELFF. The chain combines TRBV6-2 or TRBV6-3 with TRBJ2-2, with a possible D match to TRBD2 (5 bases). The germline V gene encodes CDR1 MNHEY and CDR2 SVGEGT. The CDR3 contains 13 residues. The V end was cut by 3 bases, the J end by 5 bases, with 7 bases between.

This rearrangement joins TRBV3-1 (or the pseudogene TRBV3-2) to TRBJ1-2, with a tentative D call TRBD1 (6 bases). Per the germline V gene, CDR1 is LGHDT and CDR2 is YNNKEL (reference sequence). The CDR3 sequence is 15 residues long. Trimming cost V 1 base and J 8 bases, with 17 bases left between them. This chain's CDR3 is CASSQGWGQGLGYTF. CDR3 bases: TGTGCCAGCAGCCAAGGCTGGGGCCAGGGGCTAGGCTACACCTTC.